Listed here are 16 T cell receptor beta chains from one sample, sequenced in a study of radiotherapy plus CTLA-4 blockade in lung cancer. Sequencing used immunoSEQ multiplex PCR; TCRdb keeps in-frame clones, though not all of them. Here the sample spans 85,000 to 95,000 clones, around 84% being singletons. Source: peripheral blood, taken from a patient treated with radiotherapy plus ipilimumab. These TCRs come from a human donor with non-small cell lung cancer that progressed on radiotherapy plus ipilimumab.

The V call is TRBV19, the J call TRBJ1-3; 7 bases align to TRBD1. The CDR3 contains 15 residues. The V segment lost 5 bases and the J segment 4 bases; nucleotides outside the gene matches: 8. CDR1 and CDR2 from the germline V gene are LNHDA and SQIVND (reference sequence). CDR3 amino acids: CASSLQGFEGNTIYF. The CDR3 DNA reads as TGTGCCAGTAGTCTACAGGGGTTCGAAGGAAACACCATATATTTT. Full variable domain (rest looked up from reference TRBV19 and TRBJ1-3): DGGITQSPKYLFRKEGQNVTLSCEQNLNHDAMYWYRQDPGQGLRLIYYSQIVNDFQKGDIAEGYSVSREKKESFPLTVTSAQKNPTAFYLCASSLQGFEGNTIYFGEGSWLTVV.

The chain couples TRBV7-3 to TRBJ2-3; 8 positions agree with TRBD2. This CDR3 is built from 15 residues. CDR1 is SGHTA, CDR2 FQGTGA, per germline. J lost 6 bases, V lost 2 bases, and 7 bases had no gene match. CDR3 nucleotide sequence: TGTGCCAGCAGCTTAGAGACTAGCGCTTCCGATACGCAGTATTTT. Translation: CASSLETSASDTQYF.

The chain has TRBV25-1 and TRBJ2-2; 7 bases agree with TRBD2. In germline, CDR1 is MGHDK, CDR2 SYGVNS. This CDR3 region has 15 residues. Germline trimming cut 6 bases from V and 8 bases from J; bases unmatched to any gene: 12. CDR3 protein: CASSREGAGAGELFF. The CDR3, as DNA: TGTGCCAGCAGCAGGGAAGGGGCGGGAGCGGGGGAGCTGTTTTTT. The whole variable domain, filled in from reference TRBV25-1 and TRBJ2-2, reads EADIYQTPRYLVIGTGKKITLECSQTMGHDKMYWYQQDPGMELHLIHYSYGVNSTEKGDLSSESTVSRIRTEHFPLTLESARPSHTSQYLCASSREGAGAGELFFGEGSRLTVL.

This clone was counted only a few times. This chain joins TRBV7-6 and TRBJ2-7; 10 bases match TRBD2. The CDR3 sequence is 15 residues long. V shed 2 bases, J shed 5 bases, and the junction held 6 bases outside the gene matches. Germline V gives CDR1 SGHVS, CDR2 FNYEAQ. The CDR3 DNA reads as TGTGCCAGCAGCTTACTAGCGGGAGCTTACAACGAGCAGTACTTC. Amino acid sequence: CASSLLAGAYNEQYF.

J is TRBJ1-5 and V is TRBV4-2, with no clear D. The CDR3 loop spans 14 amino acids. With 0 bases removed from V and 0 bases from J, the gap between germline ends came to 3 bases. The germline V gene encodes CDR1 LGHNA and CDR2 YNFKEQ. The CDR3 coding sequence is TGTGCCAGCAGCCAAGATCATAGCAATCAGCCCCAGCATTTT. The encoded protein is CASSQDHSNQPQHF.

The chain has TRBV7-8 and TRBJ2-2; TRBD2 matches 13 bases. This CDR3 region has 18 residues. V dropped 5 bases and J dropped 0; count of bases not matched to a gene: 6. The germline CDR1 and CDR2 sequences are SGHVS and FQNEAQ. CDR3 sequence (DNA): TGTGCCAGCAGCGGCCGGACTAGCGGGAGTTCGAACACCGGGGAGCTGTTTTTT. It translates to CASSGRTSGSSNTGELFF.

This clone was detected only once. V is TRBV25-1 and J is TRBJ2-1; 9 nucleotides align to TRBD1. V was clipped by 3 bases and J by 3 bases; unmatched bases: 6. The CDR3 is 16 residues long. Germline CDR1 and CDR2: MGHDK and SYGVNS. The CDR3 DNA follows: TGTGCCAGCAGTGACTGGGGACAGGGATACTACAATGAGCAGTTCTTC. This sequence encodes CASSDWGQGYYNEQFF.

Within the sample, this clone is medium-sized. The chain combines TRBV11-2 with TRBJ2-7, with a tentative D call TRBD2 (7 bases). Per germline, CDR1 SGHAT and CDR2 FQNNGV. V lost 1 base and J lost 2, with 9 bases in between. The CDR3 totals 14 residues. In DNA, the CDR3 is TGTGCCAGCAGCTTAGGGGAGGGGGCCTACGAGCAGTACTTC. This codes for CASSLGEGAYEQYF.

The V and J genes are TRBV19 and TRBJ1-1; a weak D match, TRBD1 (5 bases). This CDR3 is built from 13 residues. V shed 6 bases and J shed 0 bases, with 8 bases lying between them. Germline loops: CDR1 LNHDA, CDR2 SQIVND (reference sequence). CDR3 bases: TGTGCCAGTAGGTCAGGGTTGAACACTGAAGCTTTCTTT. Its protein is CASRSGLNTEAFF.

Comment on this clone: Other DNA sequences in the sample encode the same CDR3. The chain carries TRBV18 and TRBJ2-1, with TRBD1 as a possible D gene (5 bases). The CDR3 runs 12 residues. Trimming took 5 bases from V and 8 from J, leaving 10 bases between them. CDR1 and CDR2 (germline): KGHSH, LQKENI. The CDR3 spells CASSRGSDEQFF. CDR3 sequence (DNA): TGTGCCAGCTCAAGGGGCTCCGATGAGCAGTTCTTC. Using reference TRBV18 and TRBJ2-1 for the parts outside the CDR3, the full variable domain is NAGVMQNPRHLVRRRGQEARLRCSPMKGHSHVYWYRQLPEEGLKFMVYLQKENIIDESGMPKERFSAEFPKEGPSILRIQQVVRGDSAAYFCASSRGSDEQFFGPGTRLTVL.

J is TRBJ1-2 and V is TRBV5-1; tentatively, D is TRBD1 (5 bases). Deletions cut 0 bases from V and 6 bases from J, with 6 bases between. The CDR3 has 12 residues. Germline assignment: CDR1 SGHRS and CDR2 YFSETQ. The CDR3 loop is CASSLAGDGYTF. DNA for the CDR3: TGCGCCAGCAGCTTGGCGGGGGATGGCTACACCTTC.

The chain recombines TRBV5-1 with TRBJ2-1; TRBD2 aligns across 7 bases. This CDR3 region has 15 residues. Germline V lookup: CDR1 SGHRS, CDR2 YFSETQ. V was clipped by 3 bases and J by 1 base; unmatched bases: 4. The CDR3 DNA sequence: TGCGCCAGCAGCTCGACGGGAGGTTCCTACAATGAGCAGTTCTTC. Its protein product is CASSSTGGSYNEQFF.

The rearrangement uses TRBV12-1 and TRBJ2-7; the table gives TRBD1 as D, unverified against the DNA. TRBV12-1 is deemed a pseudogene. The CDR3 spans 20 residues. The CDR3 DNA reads TGTGCCAGCAGCTTTAGTGTCGTGGGGACAGGGGTTTCCTATCCCTACGAGCAGTACGTC. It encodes CASSFSVVGTGVSYPYEQYV.

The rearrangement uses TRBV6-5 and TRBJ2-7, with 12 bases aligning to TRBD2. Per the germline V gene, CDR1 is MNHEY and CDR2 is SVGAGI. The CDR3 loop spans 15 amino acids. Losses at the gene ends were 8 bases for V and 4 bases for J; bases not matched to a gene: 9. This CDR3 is CASGELAGGPYEQYV. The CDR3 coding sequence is TGTGCCAGCGGCGAGCTAGCGGGAGGGCCTTACGAGCAGTACGTC.

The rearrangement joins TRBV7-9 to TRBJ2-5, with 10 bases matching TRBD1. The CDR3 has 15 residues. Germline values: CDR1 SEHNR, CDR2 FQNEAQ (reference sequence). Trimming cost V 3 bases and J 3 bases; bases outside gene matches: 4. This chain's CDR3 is CASSLGQGSKETQYF. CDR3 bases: TGTGCCAGCAGCTTGGGACAGGGGAGTAAAGAGACCCAGTACTTC.

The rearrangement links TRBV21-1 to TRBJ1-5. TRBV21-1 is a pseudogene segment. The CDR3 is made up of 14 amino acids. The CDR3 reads CASSYRWGNQPQHF. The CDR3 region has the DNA TGTGCCAGCAGCTACCGGTGGGGCAATCAGCCCCAGCATTTT.